These 5 T cell receptor beta chains originate from one sample sequenced in a study of blood T cell repertoires in COVID-19. TCRdb keeps only in-frame clones here, not all; method: immunoSEQ multiplex PCR. The sample shows some 320,000 clones, 88% of them seen only once. Sequencing was carried out using peripheral blood. The receptors stem from a woman aged 25-40 years who had recovered from COVID-19.

In DNA, the CDR3 is TGTGCCAGCAGCCCCGGACTAGCGGGGGGTTCAGCAGATACGCAGTATTTT. It encodes CASSPGLAGGSADTQYF. The V gene is TRBV7-3, the J gene TRBJ2-3; 14 bases align to TRBD2. The CDR3 runs to 17 residues. Per germline, CDR1 SGHTA and CDR2 FQGTGA. The V and J ends lost 5 bases and 4 bases, in that order; junction bases with no gene match: 8. The full variable domain, rest sourced from reference TRBV7-3 and TRBJ2-3, is GAGVSQTPSNKVTEKGKYVELRCDPISGHTALYWYRQSLGQGPEFLIYFQGTGAADDSGLPNDRFFAVRPEGSVSTLKIQRTERGDSAVYLCASSPGLAGGSADTQYFGPGTRLTVL.

The rearrangement joins TRBV10-2 to TRBJ2-3; D unresolved. The length of the CDR3 is 13 residues. Trimming shortened V by 4 bases and J by 3 bases, and 8 bases separated the two germline ends. Germline lookup yields CDR1 WSHSY and CDR2 SAAADI. CDR3 coding DNA: TGCGCCAGCAGTGGGGCGAGAACAGATACGCAGTATTTT. Amino acids: CASSGARTDTQYF.

The chain combines TRBV10-3 with TRBJ1-3, with TRBD1 as a possible D gene (5 bases). The CDR3 loop spans 16 amino acids. Trimming pared 7 bases from V and 0 bases from J, leaving 16 bases between. Germline CDR1 and CDR2: ENHRY and SYGVKD. The CDR3 is CAITEGRGLSGNTIYF. In nucleotides, the CDR3 is TGTGCCATCACCGAAGGGAGGGGACTCTCTGGAAACACCATATATTTT.

The chain joins TRBV6-6 to TRBJ2-1; 7 nucleotides align to TRBD1. The ends lost 8 bases at V and 0 bases at J; junction bases unmatched: 4. The CDR3 has 14 amino acids. Germline V gene data show CDR1 as MNHNY and CDR2 as SVGAGI (reference sequence). The CDR3 sequence is CASGKGASYNEQFF. CDR3 nucleotide sequence: TGTGCCAGCGGTAAGGGGGCCTCCTACAATGAGCAGTTCTTC.

A word on this clone: At one end the junction does not follow the germline gene, possibly because of a read error. This chain links TRBV2 with TRBJ2-7; 8 bases are shared with TRBD2. This CDR3 is built from 12 residues. Germline V gene data show CDR1 as SNHLY and CDR2 as FYNNEI. Written as DNA, the CDR3 is TGTGCCAGCAGTGGAGCCGGGGGGGAAAGGGACTTC. Residues: CASSGAGGERDF.